The 10 T cell receptor beta chains in this list originate from one sample, sequenced in a study of shared clonotypes between healthy human individuals. Repertoires were generated with immunoSEQ multiplex PCR, while TCRdb's copy carries only in-frame clones and drops some. Here the sample spans about 2.2 million clones, 93% being singletons. Positive CCR7 selection of CD45RO-negative cells yielded the naive CD8 cells, and terminally differentiated effector memory CD45RA+ cells were excluded. Sequencing was performed on naive CD8+ T cells from PBMCs. All receptors come from a man younger than 35 in good health. Some clones in this sample may be carry-over from other donors' samples.

This sequence joins TRBV7-2 and TRBJ2-3; D is perhaps TRBD2 (5 bases). Trimming removed 2 bases at V and 0 bases at J, with 9 bases between. The CDR3 extends over 15 amino acids. Per germline, CDR1 SGHTA and CDR2 FQGNSA. For the CDR3, the DNA is TGTGCCAGCAGCTTAAGCGGCATTAGCACAGATACGCAGTATTTT. Translated: CASSLSGISTDTQYF.

This clone was counted a few times. The CDR3 is CASSQDGGTSWSEQYF. The CDR3 DNA follows: TGTGCCAGCAGCCAAGATGGAGGGACTAGTTGGAGCGAGCAGTACTTC. The rearrangement links TRBV4-2 to TRBJ2-7; 8 bases fit TRBD2. Germline V lookup: CDR1 LGHNA, CDR2 YNFKEQ. This CDR3 spans 16 amino acids. V lost 0 bases to trimming and J lost 6 bases; unmatched junction nucleotides: 10.

V gene TRBV4-1 combines with J gene TRBJ2-1, with TRBD2 matching over 7 bases. V gave up 0 bases and J gave up 3 bases; unmatched junction bases: 8. Germline values: CDR1 MGHRA, CDR2 YSYEKL. The CDR3 has 17 residues. The CDR3 here is CASSQDSLAEYYNEQFF. The CDR3 DNA reads as TGCGCCAGCAGCCAAGACTCGCTAGCGGAATACTACAATGAGCAGTTCTTC.

The table lists this clone with a count of one. V usage is TRBV27 and J usage is TRBJ2-1; a weak D match, TRBD2 (5 bases). Germline V gene lookup returns CDR1 MNHEY and CDR2 SMNVEV (reference sequence). The CDR3 has 17 amino acids. V lost 4 bases and J 8 bases, leaving 24 bases between the germline ends. This CDR3 reads CASSSPFGSYVSHEQFF. The CDR3 DNA follows: TGTGCCAGCAGTTCCCCCTTTGGGAGCTACGTGTCCCATGAGCAGTTCTTC.

This clone was seen just once. Other DNA sequences in this sample translate to the same CDR3. The rearrangement uses TRBV28 and TRBJ2-7; D gene ambiguous. Germline V gene data show CDR1 as MDHEN and CDR2 as SYDVKM. Deletions cut 7 bases from V and 0 bases from J, with 7 bases between. The CDR3 is 12 amino acids. The CDR3 region has the DNA TGTGCCAGCAATAGACCCTCCTACGAGCAGTACTTC. It is translated as CASNRPSYEQYF. Filled out from reference TRBV28 and TRBJ2-7, the complete variable domain reads DVKVTQSSRYLVKRTGEKVFLECVQDMDHENMFWYRQDPGLGLRLIYFSYDVKMKEKGDIPEGYSVSREKKERFSLILESASTNQTSMYLCASNRPSYEQYFGPGTRLTVT.

On this clone itself: Other DNA sequences of this sample code for an identical CDR3. J is TRBJ2-3 and V is TRBV27; TRBD2 matches at 7 bases. Trimming at V came to 7 bases and at J to 6 bases, leaving 1 base not matched to a gene. The CDR3 has 11 amino acids. Germline CDR1 is MNHEY and CDR2 is SMNVEV (reference sequence). CDR3 sequence reads: CASTGGDTQYF. Written as DNA, the CDR3 is TGTGCCAGCACCGGGGGGGATACGCAGTATTTT.

The chain carries TRBV28 and TRBJ2-7; D is perhaps TRBD2 (5 bases). Trimming removed 7 bases at V and 0 bases at J, with 13 bases between. CDR3 length equals 14 residues. Germline values: CDR1 MDHEN, CDR2 SYDVKM. The CDR3 region is CASNYVTSSYEQYF. DNA of the CDR3: TGTGCCAGCAATTACGTTACTAGCTCCTACGAGCAGTACTTC.

Comments on this clone: Other DNA sequences from this sample encode an identical CDR3 as well. The chain links TRBV29-1 to TRBJ2-7; 7 positions agree with TRBD1. From germline, CDR1 is SQVTM and CDR2 ANQGSEA. The CDR3 spans 13 residues. Trimming at V came to 1 base and at J to 4 bases, leaving 4 bases not matched to a gene. CDR3 DNA: TGCAGCGTTGAAGGAGGCAGGGGGTACGAGCAGTACTTC. This codes for CSVEGGRGYEQYF.

This clone was seen once. The gene calls are TRBV28 and TRBJ2-7; TRBD1 is a possible D gene (6 bases). The CDR3 has 16 residues. The germline gives CDR1 MDHEN, CDR2 SYDVKM. V shed 3 bases and J shed 0 bases, with 15 bases lying between them. CDR3 DNA sequence: TGTGCCAGCAGTTTTGTGCGGACAGTGAGCTCCTACGAGCAGTACTTC. This encodes CASSFVRTVSSYEQYF.

The rearrangement links TRBV7-9 to TRBJ2-7, with a tentative D call TRBD1 (6 bases). CDR3 length equals 14 residues. The germline V gene has CDR1 SEHNR and CDR2 FQNEAQ (reference sequence). The V and J ends lost 4 bases and 6 bases respectively, with 16 bases between them. The CDR3 bases are TGTGCCAGCAGCTCTAGGGGGACCCTCGGCGAGCAGTACTTC. The encoded protein is CASSSRGTLGEQYF. The full variable domain, rest sourced from reference TRBV7-9 and TRBJ2-7, is DTGVSQNPRHKITKRGQNVTFRCDPISEHNRLYWYRQTLGQGPEFLTYFQNEAQLEKSRLLSDRFSAERPKGSFSTLEIQRTEQGDSAMYLCASSSRGTLGEQYFGPGTRLTVT.